These 25 T cell receptor beta chains were all obtained from the same sample, sequenced in a study of shared T cell receptors in the human thymus. Clones were read by immunoSEQ multiplex PCR, and TCRdb kept only the in-frame ones, dropping some. Of hundreds of thousands of clones listed, approximately 83% are singletons. The same data also went into a second study, on human thymus T cells.

Sequenced material: thymocytes. The receptors were gathered from a girl under three years old with a congenital heart defect.

The chain couples TRBV28 to TRBJ1-4; 9 nucleotides line up with TRBD1. V lost 4 bases to trimming and J lost 3 bases; unmatched junction nucleotides: 6. This CDR3 has 16 residues. Per the germline V gene, CDR1 is MDHEN and CDR2 is SYDVKM. The CDR3 DNA follows: TGTGCCAGCAGTTCGTTGGGACAGGGCTCTAATGAAAAACTGTTTTTT. Translating gives CASSSLGQGSNEKLFF.

This rearrangement joins TRBV15 to TRBJ1-2, with D possibly matching TRBD1 (6 bases). Germline V gene lookup returns CDR1 LNHNV and CDR2 YYDKDF (reference sequence). The ends were cut back, 5 bases at V and 4 bases at J, with 17 bases in the middle. There are 15 residues in the CDR3. The CDR3 DNA reads TGTGCCACCAGCTTCGACAGGCCAGGGCTCTATGGCTACACCTTC. Residues: CATSFDRPGLYGYTF.

The gene calls are TRBV19 and TRBJ1-1; 7 nucleotides agree with TRBD1. The CDR3 runs 15 residues. The ends lost 0 bases at V and 6 bases at J; junction bases unmatched: 7. Germline V gene data show CDR1 as LNHDA and CDR2 as SQIVND (reference sequence). CDR3 protein: CASSIETTGPAEAFF. CDR3 DNA: TGTGCCAGTAGTATAGAGACGACAGGGCCGGCTGAAGCTTTCTTT.

The V and J genes are TRBV5-1 and TRBJ2-2, with 9 bases aligning to TRBD1. Per germline, CDR1 SGHRS and CDR2 YFSETQ. This CDR3 has 15 residues. After removal of 2 bases from V and 3 bases from J, the junction contained 2 bases not matched to a gene. The DNA for the CDR3 is TGCGCCAGCAGCTTCGACAGGGGGGACACCGGGGAGCTGTTTTTT. Residues: CASSFDRGDTGELFF.

This chain connects TRBV5-4 to TRBJ1-3; 7 positions match TRBD1. The V gene's germline CDR1 is SGHNT and CDR2 YYREEE (reference sequence). After removal of 0 bases from V and 4 bases from J, the junction contained 13 bases not matched to a gene. CDR3 length: 18 amino acids. The CDR3 coding sequence is TGTGCCAGCAGCTTGGTCCTAGAGGGACAGCGCGAAGGAAACACCATATATTTT. As protein: CASSLVLEGQREGNTIYF.

J is TRBJ1-1 and V is TRBV19; 10 bases are shared with TRBD1. Germline V CDR1 and CDR2: LNHDA, SQIVND (reference sequence). V was clipped by 8 bases and J by 2 bases; unmatched bases: 2. The CDR3 is 13 amino acids. The CDR3 region is CASRTGGNTEAFF. The CDR3 DNA is TGTGCCAGTCGGACAGGGGGTAACACTGAAGCTTTCTTT. The full variable domain, rest sourced from reference TRBV19 and TRBJ1-1, is DGGITQSPKYLFRKEGQNVTLSCEQNLNHDAMYWYRQDPGQGLRLIYYSQIVNDFQKGDIAEGYSVSREKKESFPLTVTSAQKNPTAFYLCASRTGGNTEAFFGQGTRLTVV.

The CDR3: CASTADRVGGGYTF. The CDR3 DNA follows: TGTGCCAGCACTGCGGACAGGGTTGGAGGTGGCTACACCTTC. The chain recombines TRBV19 with TRBJ1-2, with 8 bases aligning to TRBD1. Trimming cost V 9 bases and J 7 bases; bases outside gene matches: 13. This CDR3 spans 14 amino acids. Germline loops: CDR1 LNHDA, CDR2 SQIVND (reference sequence).

The J gene is TRBJ2-3, the V gene TRBV5-1, with TRBD2 matching 9 bases. J gave up 0 bases and V 5 bases, and 7 bases lay outside the gene matches. CDR3 size: 16 residues. Germline V gives CDR1 SGHRS, CDR2 YFSETQ. The CDR3 DNA reads TGCGCCAGCAGGCGCAGCGGGGGGTCTAGCACAGATACGCAGTATTTT. Translating gives CASRRSGGSSTDTQYF.

This clone was counted between two and nine times. The chain joins TRBV6-1 to TRBJ1-1; 7 positions match TRBD1. V lost 6 bases and J lost 0; bases outside the gene matches: 4. Germline V CDR1 and CDR2: MNHNS, SASEGT. The CDR3 length is 14 residues. CDR3 DNA: TGTGCCAGCAGAAACACAGGGGTGAACACTGAAGCTTTCTTT. Translated, it gives CASRNTGVNTEAFF.

The gene calls are TRBV5-1 and TRBJ2-2; 9 bases match TRBD2. The CDR3 has 16 amino acids. CDR1 and CDR2 from the germline V gene are SGHRS and YFSETQ. V trimming: 7 bases; J trimming: 2 bases; junction bases outside the gene matches: 9. This CDR3 reads CASQTSGTSNTGELFF. Written as DNA, the CDR3 is TGCGCCAGCCAGACATCCGGGACTAGCAACACCGGGGAGCTGTTTTTT.

A few counts support this clone. The J gene is TRBJ2-2, the V gene TRBV27; TRBD1 matches 8 bases. Germline V CDR1 and CDR2: MNHEY, SMNVEV (reference sequence). The CDR3 length is 14 residues. The V segment lost 6 bases and the J segment 6 bases; nucleotides outside the gene matches: 6. The chain's CDR3 is CASRGMDRAGELFF. As DNA, the CDR3 is TGTGCCAGCAGGGGGATGGACAGGGCCGGGGAGCTGTTTTTT.

CDR3 residues: CASRVRTFF. CDR3 nucleotide sequence: TGTGCCAGCAGGGTGCGGACTTTCTTT. The rearrangement joins TRBV2 to TRBJ1-1; no firm D call. Germline CDR1 and CDR2: SNHLY and FYNNEI. The CDR3 consists of 9 residues. Trimming cost V 6 bases and J 12 bases, with 8 bases left between them.

This clone turned up a few times. The J gene is TRBJ2-7, the V gene TRBV11-2; 7 bases fit TRBD2. Trimming at V came to 5 bases and at J to 1 base, leaving 20 bases not matched to a gene. This CDR3 region has 19 residues. Germline loops: CDR1 SGHAT, CDR2 FQNNGV. Here the CDR3 reads CASSADLRWEGKESYEQYF. The CDR3 region has the DNA TGTGCCAGCAGCGCAGACCTTAGGTGGGAGGGCAAGGAGTCCTACGAGCAGTACTTC.

This clone has more than one count but fewer than ten. This rearrangement joins TRBV5-1 to TRBJ1-5; possible D gene TRBD1, 5 bases. CDR1 is SGHRS and CDR2 is YFSETQ in the germline V gene. The CDR3 runs to 14 residues. The ends were cut back, 0 bases at V and 5 bases at J, with 9 bases in the middle. CDR3 protein: CASSLDGRDQPQHF. CDR3 bases: TGCGCCAGCAGCTTGGACGGCAGGGATCAGCCCCAGCATTTT.

This clone showed up just once. V and J are TRBV7-2 and TRBJ2-3; D possibly corresponds to TRBD1 (5 bases). This CDR3 is 15 amino acids long. Trimming stripped 2 bases from V and 4 bases from J, with 13 bases between. CDR1 and CDR2 (germline): SGHTA, FQGNSA. CDR3 region: CASSLLGLEADTQYF. CDR3 sequence (DNA): TGTGCCAGCAGCTTATTGGGGCTAGAGGCAGATACGCAGTATTTT.

Only a few counts were recorded for this clone. This rearrangement joins TRBV5-1 to TRBJ1-5; 7 bases agree with TRBD1. The germline V gene encodes CDR1 SGHRS and CDR2 YFSETQ. Trimming took 4 bases from V and 5 from J; bases not matched to a gene: 12. The CDR3 has 16 amino acids. The chain's CDR3 is CASSQGDQGVDQPQHF. The CDR3 nucleotides are TGCGCCAGCAGCCAAGGGGACCAGGGGGTGGATCAGCCCCAGCATTTT. Supplemented by reference TRBV5-1 and TRBJ1-5, the full variable domain reads KAGVTQTPRYLIKTRGQQVTLSCSPISGHRSVSWYQQTPGQGLQFLFEYFSETQRNKGNFPGRFSGRQFSNSRSEMNVSTLELGDSALYLCASSQGDQGVDQPQHFGDGTRLSIL.

This chain joins TRBV10-3 and TRBJ2-3; D is unclear. Deletions cut 6 bases from V and 0 bases from J, with 10 bases between. The CDR3 runs to 14 residues. Looked up from germline, CDR1 is ENHRY and CDR2 is SYGVKD. CDR3 sequence: CAIRAATSTDTQYF. The DNA for the CDR3 is TGTGCCATCAGGGCGGCTACTAGCACAGATACGCAGTATTTT.

DNA for the CDR3: TGTGCCAGCCGGGGGGCGCGGGAGACCCAGTACTTC. As protein: CASRGARETQYF. The chain combines TRBV27 with TRBJ2-5, with a weak D call TRBD2 (7 bases). V lost 8 bases and J 5 bases, leaving 12 bases between the germline ends. Germline CDR1 reads MNHEY; CDR2 reads SMNVEV (reference sequence). The CDR3 loop spans 12 amino acids.

As regards this clone: Compared with germline, one end of the junction differs, possibly owing to a read error. Written as DNA, the CDR3 is TGTGCTAGCAGCGCCAGGGGCCGAAAGCTCACAGATACGCAGTATTTT. Protein product: CASSARGRKLTDTQYF. The chain links TRBV7-7 to TRBJ2-3; tentatively, D is TRBD1 (6 bases). Germline CDR1 is SSHAT and CDR2 is FNYEAQ (reference sequence). The CDR3 length is 16 residues.

This clone is a singleton in its sample. The rearrangement joins TRBV4-1 to TRBJ1-5, with no clear D. Germline V gene sequence: CDR1 MGHRA, CDR2 YSYEKL. There are 16 residues in the CDR3. V lost 4 bases, J lost 0 bases, and 13 bases lay in between. The chain's CDR3 is CASSPRRVYSNQPQHF. CDR3 bases: TGCGCCAGCAGCCCCCGGAGGGTCTATAGCAATCAGCCCCAGCATTTT.

This clone occurred a few times. The chain couples TRBV7-2 to TRBJ2-1, with D possibly being TRBD1 (5 bases). The CDR3 sequence is 14 residues long. The germline V gene has CDR1 SGHTA and CDR2 FQGNSA. Trimming cost V 6 bases and J 6 bases, with 15 bases left between them. CDR3 protein: CASRARPGCNEQFF. The CDR3, as DNA: TGTGCCAGCAGAGCGAGACCAGGGTGCAATGAGCAGTTCTTC.

CDR3 residues: CAIRAGTGHQNDMNTEAFF. The CDR3 DNA is TGTGCCATCAGAGCCGGGACAGGCCATCAAAACGACATGAACACTGAAGCTTTCTTT. The J gene is TRBJ1-1, the V gene TRBV19, with TRBD1 matching over 8 bases. V lost 10 bases to trimming and J lost 0 bases; unmatched junction nucleotides: 22. Germline values: CDR1 LNHDA, CDR2 SQIVND (reference sequence). The CDR3 length is 19 residues.

Of note for this clone: Other DNA sequences of this sample code for an identical CDR3. This chain joins TRBV5-1 and TRBJ1-6; perhaps TRBD1 as D (5 bases). CDR1 is SGHRS and CDR2 is YFSETQ in the germline V gene. The length of the CDR3 is 15 residues. V lost 6 bases and J 5 bases, leaving 15 bases between the germline ends. CDR3 amino acids: CASTLGGEDNSPLHF. The CDR3 nucleotides read TGCGCCAGCACCCTCGGGGGGGAAGATAATTCACCCCTCCACTTT.

The chain links TRBV12-5 to TRBJ2-1; 12 positions match TRBD2. The CDR3 length is 16 residues. The germline V gene has CDR1 LGHNT and CDR2 FRNRAP. With 6 bases clipped from V and 6 bases from J, the junction kept 9 bases outside the gene matches. The CDR3 sequence: CASGQALAGGSNEQFF. CDR3 bases: TGTGCTAGTGGCCAGGCACTAGCGGGGGGTAGCAATGAGCAGTTCTTC.

The gene calls are TRBV18 and TRBJ1-6; no clear D. V was cut by 2 bases and J by 0 bases, with 11 bases left in between. Germline-derived CDR1 and CDR2 are KGHSH and LQKENI. The CDR3 totals 17 residues. For the CDR3, the DNA is TGTGCCAGCTCACCATTTCAGACAAGCTCCTATAATTCACCCCTCCACTTT. This gives the protein CASSPFQTSSYNSPLHF.